A selection of T cell receptor beta chains follows, all from one sample in a study of vaccination effects on CD4 cells after COVID-19. TCRdb's table, derived via immunoSEQ multiplex PCR, lists solely in-frame clones and lacks some. The sample yields about 66,000 clones, 76% seen once. Their antigen targets remain unknown. Specimen: CD4+ T cells from PBMCs cultured with HCoV-OC43 spike peptides, collected after COVID-19 vaccination. The receptor source for this set is a human donor who received a COVID-19 vaccine. The CDR3 runs from the conserved cysteine through the conserved F or W. Fields, in order: clone size, V gene, J gene, D gene, CDR3 protein, CDR3 DNA. The D gene is left open where the match is weak. Where a row states a size, it is once, few, many or the class of an expanded clone; other rows omit it.

size: NA
V: TRBV27
J: TRBJ1-5
D: NA
CDR3: CATSPRDSNQPQHF
DNA: TGTGCCACCTCCCCCAGAGATAGCAATCAGCCCCAGCATTTT

size: few
V: TRBV6-5
J: TRBJ2-1
D: NA
CDR3: CASSLRGSYNEQFF
DNA: TGTGCCAGCAGTTTGCGAGGGTCCTACAATGAGCAGTTCTTC

size: NA
V: TRBV12-3/TRBV12-4
J: TRBJ1-1
D: TRBD1
CDR3: CASSNRGGTAFF
DNA: TGTGCCAGCAGCAACAGGGGCGGAACGGCTTTCTTT

size: once
V: TRBV6-5
J: TRBJ2-1
D: TRBD2
CDR3: CAAGGPYNEQFF
DNA: TGTGCCGCGGGGGGACCCTACAATGAGCAGTTCTTC

size: NA
V: TRBV10-3
J: TRBJ1-3
D: NA
CDR3: CAISEEQGAGNTIYF
DNA: TGTGCCATCAGTGAAGAGCAGGGAGCCGGAAACACCATATATTTT

size: NA
V: TRBV5-5
J: TRBJ1-4
D: NA
CDR3: CASSSDSAGGREKLFF
DNA: TGTGCCAGCAGCTCCGATTCCGCAGGCGGACGAGAAAAACTGTTTTTT

size: NA
V: TRBV7-2
J: TRBJ1-6
D: NA
CDR3: CASSLQAGDNSPLHF
DNA: TGTGCCAGCAGCCTCCAGGCGGGGGATAATTCACCCCTCCACTTT

size: NA
V: TRBV5-4
J: TRBJ2-5
D: NA
CDR3: CASSLWLGQETQYF
DNA: TGTGCCAGCAGCTTGTGGCTGGGCCAAGAGACCCAGTACTTC

size: NA
V: TRBV27
J: TRBJ2-2
D: NA
CDR3: CASSFSGLTGELFF
DNA: TGTGCCAGCAGTTTTTCGGGTCTCACCGGGGAGCTGTTTTTT

size: NA
V: TRBV6-2/TRBV6-3
J: TRBJ1-4
D: NA
CDR3: CASSSQGQKLFF
DNA: TGTGCCAGCAGTTCCCAGGGACAAAAACTGTTTTTT

size: NA
V: TRBV6-1
J: TRBJ1-2
D: NA
CDR3: CASSEYMGSYGYTF
DNA: TGTGCCAGCAGTGAATACATGGGGTCCTATGGCTACACCTTC

size: NA
V: TRBV6-2/TRBV6-3
J: TRBJ2-2
D: NA
CDR3: CASSSPLGGNTGELFF
DNA: TGTGCCAGCAGTTCCCCCCTCGGGGGGAACACCGGGGAGCTGTTTTTT

size: NA
V: TRBV6-5
J: TRBJ1-2
D: NA
CDR3: CASSYVQGYGYTF
DNA: TGTGCCAGCAGTTACGTACAGGGATATGGCTACACCTTC

size: NA
V: TRBV6-1
J: TRBJ2-3
D: TRBD2
CDR3: CASSEFGGADTQYF
DNA: TGTGCCAGCAGTGAATTTGGGGGGGCAGATACGCAGTATTTT

size: NA
V: TRBV3-1/TRBV3-2
J: TRBJ2-2
D: NA
CDR3: CASSQESGTGELFF
DNA: TGTGCCAGCAGCCAAGAGAGTGGAACCGGGGAGCTGTTTTTT

size: NA
V: TRBV7-2
J: TRBJ2-4
D: NA
CDR3: CASSLGSGAKNIQYF
DNA: TGTGCCAGCAGCTTAGGTTCTGGGGCCAAAAACATTCAGTACTTC

size: NA
V: TRBV9
J: TRBJ1-4
D: NA
CDR3: CASSVTSTNEKLFF
DNA: TGTGCCAGCAGCGTAACGTCAACTAATGAAAAACTGTTTTTT

size: few
V: TRBV7-2
J: TRBJ1-5
D: NA
CDR3: CASSLLYSNQPQHF
DNA: TGTGCCAGCAGCTTACTTTATAGCAATCAGCCCCAGCATTTT

size: few
V: TRBV5-4
J: TRBJ2-5
D: TRBD1
CDR3: CASSWNRGLQETQYF
DNA: TGTGCCAGCAGCTGGAACAGGGGGCTGCAAGAGACCCAGTACTTC

size: NA
V: TRBV6-1
J: TRBJ1-2
D: NA
CDR3: CASSEISGDGYTF
DNA: TGTGCCAGCAGTGAAATTAGCGGGGACGGCTACACCTTC

size: NA
V: TRBV18
J: TRBJ2-5
D: NA
CDR3: CASSPEALQETQYF
DNA: TGTGCCAGCTCACCCGAAGCACTTCAAGAGACCCAGTACTTC

size: NA
V: TRBV24-1
J: TRBJ1-5
D: NA
CDR3: CATSENGQPQHF
DNA: TGTGCCACCAGTGAGAACGGGCAGCCCCAGCATTTT

size: NA
V: TRBV6-2/TRBV6-3
J: TRBJ1-1
D: TRBD1
CDR3: CASSLGQGRWNTEAFF
DNA: TGTGCCAGCAGTCTAGGACAGGGAAGATGGAACACTGAAGCTTTCTTT

size: NA
V: TRBV6-5
J: TRBJ1-2
D: NA
CDR3: CASRPNGGQDGYTF
DNA: TGTGCCAGCAGGCCAAACGGGGGGCAGGATGGCTACACCTTC

size: NA
V: TRBV5-4
J: TRBJ2-1
D: NA
CDR3: CASSLAGRYNEQFF
DNA: TGTGCCAGCAGCTTGGCAGGGAGATACAATGAGCAGTTCTTC

size: NA
V: TRBV5-1
J: TRBJ1-1
D: NA
CDR3: CASSLVGEGTEAFF
DNA: TGCGCCAGCAGCTTGGTTGGGGAGGGGACTGAAGCTTTCTTT

size: few
V: TRBV18
J: TRBJ1-1
D: TRBD1
CDR3: CASSFTTGENTEAFF
DNA: TGTGCCAGCTCATTTACGACAGGGGAGAACACTGAAGCTTTCTTT

size: NA
V: TRBV24-1
J: TRBJ2-3
D: NA
CDR3: CATSDPGPLRPDTQYF
DNA: TGTGCCACCAGTGATCCCGGGCCCCTGAGGCCAGATACGCAGTATTTT

size: NA
V: TRBV7-2
J: TRBJ2-1
D: TRBD2
CDR3: CASSRGGRGYEQFF
DNA: TGTGCCAGCAGCCGGGGGGGCCGAGGGTATGAGCAGTTCTTC

size: NA
V: TRBV6-6
J: TRBJ1-5
D: NA
CDR3: CASIISGQANQPQHF
DNA: TGTGCCAGCATAATATCGGGACAAGCCAATCAGCCCCAGCATTTT

size: NA
V: TRBV11-1
J: TRBJ2-5
D: NA
CDR3: CASSLIPRTGKETQYF
DNA: TGTGCCAGCAGCTTAATCCCGAGAACAGGGAAAGAGACCCAGTACTTC

size: NA
V: TRBV27
J: TRBJ1-2
D: TRBD1
CDR3: CASSLSDRGHGYTF
DNA: TGTGCCAGCAGTTTGTCGGACAGGGGGCATGGCTACACCTTC

size: NA
V: TRBV5-1
J: TRBJ2-2
D: TRBD2
CDR3: CASSLIPGLKNTGELFF
DNA: TGCGCCAGCAGCTTGATCCCGGGACTAAAAAACACCGGGGAGCTGTTTTTT

size: NA
V: TRBV18
J: TRBJ2-5
D: NA
CDR3: CASSPVHAETQYF
DNA: TGTGCCAGCTCACCGGTACACGCAGAGACCCAGTACTTC

size: once
V: TRBV6-5
J: TRBJ1-5
D: NA
CDR3: CASRAGGPSNQPQHF
DNA: TGTGCCAGCAGGGCGGGGGGGCCCAGCAATCAGCCCCAGCATTTT

size: NA
V: TRBV9
J: TRBJ2-5
D: TRBD2
CDR3: CASSGGLAGQGTQYF
DNA: TGTGCCAGCAGCGGGGGACTAGCGGGCCAAGGGACCCAGTACTTC

size: NA
V: TRBV2
J: TRBJ1-2
D: NA
CDR3: CASSINNYGYTF
DNA: TGTGCCAGCAGTATCAACAACTATGGCTACACCTTC

size: NA
V: TRBV24-1
J: TRBJ1-2
D: NA
CDR3: CATQRTQGYGYTF
DNA: TGTGCCACCCAACGGACCCAGGGGTATGGCTACACCTTC

size: NA
V: TRBV18
J: TRBJ1-2
D: NA
CDR3: CASSDERANYGYTF
DNA: TGTGCCAGCTCAGACGAACGGGCTAACTATGGCTACACCTTC

size: NA
V: TRBV5-1
J: TRBJ1-1
D: NA
CDR3: CASSISVLTNTEAFF
DNA: TGCGCCAGCAGCATCAGCGTCCTGACGAACACTGAAGCTTTCTTT

size: NA
V: TRBV5-1
J: TRBJ1-2
D: NA
CDR3: CASSLGEGYGYTF
DNA: TGCGCCAGCAGCTTGGGGGAAGGCTATGGCTACACCTTC

size: NA
V: TRBV27
J: TRBJ2-5
D: TRBD1
CDR3: CASSSGTGGETQYF
DNA: TGTGCCAGCAGTTCGGGGACAGGGGGGGAGACCCAGTACTTC

size: NA
V: TRBV4-1
J: TRBJ2-5
D: TRBD1
CDR3: CASSQDRTGAQGTQYF
DNA: TGCGCCAGCAGCCAAGATCGGACAGGGGCGCAAGGGACCCAGTACTTC

size: few
V: TRBV27
J: TRBJ1-2
D: NA
CDR3: CASSLGPPGDYGYTF
DNA: TGTGCCAGCAGTTTGGGCCCCCCCGGGGACTATGGCTACACCTTC

size: NA
V: TRBV30
J: TRBJ2-6
D: NA
CDR3: CAVGGGANVLTF
DNA: TGTGCTGTTGGGGGAGGGGCCAACGTCCTGACTTTC

size: NA
V: TRBV7-3
J: TRBJ2-2
D: TRBD2
CDR3: CASSLIGGGADTGELFF
DNA: TGTGCCAGCAGCTTGATCGGGGGAGGGGCCGACACCGGGGAGCTGTTTTTT

size: NA
V: TRBV5-1
J: TRBJ1-3
D: NA
CDR3: CASSSGGTEADTIYF
DNA: TGCGCCAGCAGCTCCGGTGGTACAGAGGCAGACACCATATATTTT

size: NA
V: TRBV6-5
J: TRBJ2-5
D: NA
CDR3: CASSYSNRGAETQYF
DNA: TGTGCCAGCAGTTACTCGAATAGGGGCGCAGAGACCCAGTACTTC

size: once
V: TRBV24-1
J: TRBJ2-1
D: TRBD2
CDR3: CATSDLSSGGAYNEQFF
DNA: TGTGCCACCAGTGATTTATCAAGCGGGGGGGCCTACAATGAGCAGTTCTTC

size: few
V: TRBV19
J: TRBJ2-2
D: NA
CDR3: CASTRSSHTGELFF
DNA: TGTGCCAGTACAAGGAGTTCGCACACCGGGGAGCTGTTTTTT